This T cell receptor (beta chain) was recovered during a study of control samples from healthy donors and cancer patients. This CDR3 has 15 amino acids. V lost 3 bases to trimming and J lost 5 bases; unmatched junction nucleotides: 2. Germline CDR1 MNHEY, CDR2 SVGAGI. Clones were read by immunoSEQ multiplex PCR, and TCRdb kept only the in-frame ones, dropping some. The sample holds some 150,000 clones; around 96% are singletons and the top ten take approximately 6%. V gene TRBV6-5 combines with J gene TRBJ2-1; TRBD2 matches at 12 bases. The sequence came from a man between 35 and 55 years old in good health. Sample: blood. The CDR3 loop is CASSYLAGGDNEQFF. CDR3 sequence (DNA): TGTGCCAGCAGTTATCTAGCGGGGGGGGACAATGAGCAGTTCTTC.